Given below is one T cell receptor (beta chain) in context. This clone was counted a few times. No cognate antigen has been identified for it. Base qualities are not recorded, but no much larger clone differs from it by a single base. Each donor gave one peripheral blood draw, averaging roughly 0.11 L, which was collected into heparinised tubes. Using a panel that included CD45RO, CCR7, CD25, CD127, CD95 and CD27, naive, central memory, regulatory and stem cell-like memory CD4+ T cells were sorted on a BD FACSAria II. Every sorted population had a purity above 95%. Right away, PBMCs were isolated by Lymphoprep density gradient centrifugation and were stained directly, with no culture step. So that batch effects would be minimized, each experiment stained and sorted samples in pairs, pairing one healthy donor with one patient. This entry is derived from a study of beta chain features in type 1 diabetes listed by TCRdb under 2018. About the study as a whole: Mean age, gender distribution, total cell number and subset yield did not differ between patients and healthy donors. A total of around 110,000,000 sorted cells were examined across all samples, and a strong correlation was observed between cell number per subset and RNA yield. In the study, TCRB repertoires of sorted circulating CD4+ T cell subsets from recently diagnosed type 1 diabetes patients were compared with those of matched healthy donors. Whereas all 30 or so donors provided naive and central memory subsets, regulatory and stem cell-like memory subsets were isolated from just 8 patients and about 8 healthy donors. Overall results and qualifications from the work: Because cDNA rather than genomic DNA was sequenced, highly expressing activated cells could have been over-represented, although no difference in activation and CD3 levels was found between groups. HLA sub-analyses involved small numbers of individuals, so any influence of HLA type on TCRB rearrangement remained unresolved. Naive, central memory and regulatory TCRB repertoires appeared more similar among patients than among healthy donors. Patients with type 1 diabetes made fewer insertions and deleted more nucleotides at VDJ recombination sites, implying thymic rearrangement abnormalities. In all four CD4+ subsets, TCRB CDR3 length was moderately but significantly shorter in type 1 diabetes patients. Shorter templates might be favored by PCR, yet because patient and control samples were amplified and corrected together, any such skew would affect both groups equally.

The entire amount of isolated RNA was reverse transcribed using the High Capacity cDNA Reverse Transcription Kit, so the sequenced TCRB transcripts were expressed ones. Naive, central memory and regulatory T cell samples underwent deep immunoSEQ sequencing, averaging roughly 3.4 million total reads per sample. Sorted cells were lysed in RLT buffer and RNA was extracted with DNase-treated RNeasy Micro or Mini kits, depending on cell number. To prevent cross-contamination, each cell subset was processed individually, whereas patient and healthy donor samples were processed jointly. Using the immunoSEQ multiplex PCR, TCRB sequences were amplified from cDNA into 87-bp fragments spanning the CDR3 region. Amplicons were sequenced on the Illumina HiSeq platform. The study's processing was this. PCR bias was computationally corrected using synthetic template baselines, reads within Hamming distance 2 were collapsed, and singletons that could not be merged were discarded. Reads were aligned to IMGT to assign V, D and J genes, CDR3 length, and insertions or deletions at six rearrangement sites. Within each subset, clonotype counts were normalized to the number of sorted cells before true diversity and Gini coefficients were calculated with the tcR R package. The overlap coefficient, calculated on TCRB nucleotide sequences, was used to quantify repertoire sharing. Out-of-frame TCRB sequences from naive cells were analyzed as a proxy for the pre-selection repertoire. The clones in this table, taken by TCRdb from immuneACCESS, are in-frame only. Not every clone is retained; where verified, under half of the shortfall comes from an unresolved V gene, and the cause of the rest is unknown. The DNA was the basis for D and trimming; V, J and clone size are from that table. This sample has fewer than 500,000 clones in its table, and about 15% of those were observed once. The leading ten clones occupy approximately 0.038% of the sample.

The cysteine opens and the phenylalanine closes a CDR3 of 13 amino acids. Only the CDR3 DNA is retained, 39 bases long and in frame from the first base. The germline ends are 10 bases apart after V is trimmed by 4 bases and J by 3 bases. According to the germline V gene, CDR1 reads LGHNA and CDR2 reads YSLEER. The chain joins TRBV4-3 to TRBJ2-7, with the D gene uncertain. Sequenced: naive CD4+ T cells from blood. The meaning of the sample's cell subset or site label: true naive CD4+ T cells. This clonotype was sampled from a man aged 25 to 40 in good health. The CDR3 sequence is CASSPSLGYEQYF. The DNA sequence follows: TGCGCCAGCAGCCCTTCACTCGGCTACGAGCAGTACTTC.